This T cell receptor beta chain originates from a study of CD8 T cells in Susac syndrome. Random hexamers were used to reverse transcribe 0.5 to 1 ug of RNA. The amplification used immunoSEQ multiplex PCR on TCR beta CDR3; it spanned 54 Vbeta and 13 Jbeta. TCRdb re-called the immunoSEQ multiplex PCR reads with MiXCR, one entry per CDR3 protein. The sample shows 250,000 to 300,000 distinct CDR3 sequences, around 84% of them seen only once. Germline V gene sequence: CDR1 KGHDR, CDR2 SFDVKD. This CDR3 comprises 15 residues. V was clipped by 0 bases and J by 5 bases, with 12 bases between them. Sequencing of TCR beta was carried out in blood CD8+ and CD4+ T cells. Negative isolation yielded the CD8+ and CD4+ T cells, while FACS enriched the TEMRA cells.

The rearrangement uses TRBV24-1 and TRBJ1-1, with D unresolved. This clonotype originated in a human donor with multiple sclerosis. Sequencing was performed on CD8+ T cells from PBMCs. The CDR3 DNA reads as TGTGCCACCAGTGATTTGCGCCAGATCCCTACTGAAGCTTTCTTT. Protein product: CATSDLRQIPTEAFF.